These T cell receptor beta chains were read from a single sample in a study of T cell responses to AZD1222 COVID-19 vaccine. This table comes from immunoSEQ multiplex PCR, and its TCRdb copy is limited to in-frame clones, with some not included. The sample contains about 140,000 clones, 80% to 95% of which appear only once. This sample comprised peripheral blood, obtained on day 0 of AZD1222 vaccination. These receptors were obtained from an adult in good health. Both conserved end residues are part of each CDR3. D genes are given only for firm matches. Rows may omit the clone size; those that give it use once, few, many or a size class.

J | V | size | D | DNA | CDR3
TRBJ1-2 | TRBV4-1 | - | - | TGCGCCAGCAGCTCACGAGTCAGGAACTATGGCTACACCTTC | CASSSRVRNYGYTF
TRBJ2-7 | TRBV5-1 | once | TRBD2 | TGCGCCAGCAGCTGGACCGGGACTAGCGGTTCCGAGCAGTACTTC | CASSWTGTSGSEQYF
TRBJ2-3 | TRBV24-1 | - | TRBD2 | TGTGCCACCAGTGATCGCAGACTAGCGGGAGGTTCAGACACGCAGTATTTT | CATSDRRLAGGSDTQYF
TRBJ2-7 | TRBV4-1 | - | TRBD2 | TGCGCCAGCAGCCAAGTATGGTCGGCTAGCGGAGCATACGAGCAGTACTTC | CASSQVWSASGAYEQYF
TRBJ1-5 | TRBV5-7 | few | - | TGTGCCAGCAGCTTCGGCCCACCCCAGCATTTT | CASSFGPPQHF
TRBJ2-1 | TRBV12-3/TRBV12-4 | - | - | TGTGCCAGCAGTTTATCGGGCGAGCAGTTCTTC | CASSLSGEQFF
TRBJ1-1 | TRBV5-1 | - | - | TGCGCCAGCAGCAATGACAGGTTGGGCACTGAAGCTTTCTTT | CASSNDRLGTEAFF
TRBJ1-1 | TRBV4-1 | - | - | TGCGCCAGCAGCCAACGATTTAGCGCCGAGGGCAGTGAAGCTTTCTTT | CASSQRFSAEGSEAFF
TRBJ1-1 | TRBV4-1 | - | - | TGCGCCAGCAGCCAATTGCGGGACGGAGAAGCTTTCTTT | CASSQLRDGEAFF
TRBJ1-3 | TRBV2 | once | - | TGTGCCAGCAGTGAAGAATTCGCCAACTCTGGAAACACCATATATTTT | CASSEEFANSGNTIYF
TRBJ1-6 | TRBV2 | - | TRBD1 | TGTGCCAGCCGGGACAGGGGGAATTCACCCCTCCACTTT | CASRDRGNSPLHF
TRBJ1-1 | TRBV4-1 | - | - | TGCGCCAGCAGCCATCTTAGGACCAACACTGAAGCTTTCTTT | CASSHLRTNTEAFF
TRBJ1-6 | TRBV7-2 | - | - | TGTGCCAGCAGCTTAGAAATAACCGGGACTTCACCCCTCCACTTT | CASSLEITGTSPLHF
TRBJ1-1 | TRBV5-1 | - | - | TGCGCCAGCAGCCTTGGAGCGAACACTGAAGCTTTCTTT | CASSLGANTEAFF
TRBJ1-4 | TRBV10-3 | - | TRBD1 | TGTGCCATCAGCGACAGGGGGCAACAGGAAAAACTGTTTTTT | CAISDRGQQEKLFF
TRBJ2-3 | TRBV13 | - | TRBD1 | TGTGCCAGCAGCTACCGGGGACAGCCCGACGTAGCGCAGTATTTT | CASSYRGQPDVAQYF
TRBJ2-1 | TRBV19 | - | - | TGTGCCAGTAACCTTTTTCGGGGTGCAAGGGAGCAGTTCTTC | CASNLFRGAREQFF
TRBJ2-1 | TRBV19 | - | - | TGTGCCAGTAGTATTGGGGGGCCCTACAATGAGCAGTTCTTC | CASSIGGPYNEQFF
TRBJ1-2 | TRBV19 | - | - | TGTGCCAGTACTAAGGAGGGACGGGGGGTAAGCGGCTACACCTTC | CASTKEGRGVSGYTF
TRBJ1-4 | TRBV16 | - | - | TGTGCCAGCAGCCCCGAAAAACTGTTTTTT | CASSPEKLFF
TRBJ1-2 | TRBV6-5 | - | - | TGTGCCAGCAGCCGCGACAGCTCGAAGGGCTACACCTTC | CASSRDSSKGYTF
TRBJ2-7 | TRBV3-1/TRBV3-2 | - | - | TGTGCCAGCAGCCAAGTCGGTAGCGGAATCTACGAGCAGTACTTC | CASSQVGSGIYEQYF
TRBJ1-6 | TRBV20-1 | - | - | TGCAGTGCTAGTAGGCTCCCGAGAGGTTCACCCCTCCACTTT | CSASRLPRGSPLHF
TRBJ1-5 | TRBV19 | - | - | TGTGCCAGTAGTATTTGGGCGAACCCTAGCAATCAGCCCCAGCATTTT | CASSIWANPSNQPQHF
TRBJ1-1 | TRBV30 | - | - | TGTGCCTGGAGTTACGGGGTTGGGACTGAAGCTTTCTTT | CAWSYGVGTEAFF
TRBJ2-1 | TRBV7-3 | - | - | TGTGCCAGCTCCTGGGGTCCGGGGGATGAGCAGTTCTTC | CASSWGPGDEQFF
TRBJ2-4 | TRBV3-1/TRBV3-2 | - | TRBD2 | TGTGCCAGCAGCCAAGAGACTACTAGCGGGATAGCCAAAAACATTCAGTACTTC | CASSQETTSGIAKNIQYF